Listed below are T cell receptor beta chains from one sample, sequenced in a study of blood T cell repertoires in COVID-19. This table comes from immunoSEQ multiplex PCR, and its TCRdb copy is limited to in-frame clones, with some not included. The table records about 250,000 clones, around nine tenths of them present only once. Specimen: PBMCs or T cells enriched from blood (not recorded which). The source is a woman in her 50s who had recovered from COVID-19. CDR3s include the opening cysteine and the closing phenylalanine or tryptophan. The D gene is left open where the match is weak. Rows may omit the clone size; those that give it use once, few, many or a size class.

cdr3_nt	cdr3_aa	clone_size	d_call	v_call	j_call
TGTGCCAGCAGGTTCGGGGAGCGGCTCTATGGCTACACCTTC	CASRFGERLYGYTF	-	-	TRBV6-5	TRBJ1-2
TGTGCCAGCGAACGGCCGGGAACCAATGAGCAGTTCTTC	CASERPGTNEQFF	-	-	TRBV28	TRBJ2-1
TGTGCCAGCAGCCAGGCCCGTTCAGAGACCCAGTACTTC	CASSQARSETQYF	-	-	TRBV3-1/TRBV3-2	TRBJ2-5
TGTGCCAGCAGCAATCAAGCGGGAGGTTACAATGAGCAGTTCTTC	CASSNQAGGYNEQFF	-	-	TRBV21-1	TRBJ2-1
TGTGCCAGCTCGTCGACAGGGGGACTGCCTCAAGAGACCCAGTACTTC	CASSSTGGLPQETQYF	-	TRBD1	TRBV18	TRBJ2-5
TGTGCCAGCACCCCGGAGGGGTCCTACGAGCAGTACTTC	CASTPEGSYEQYF	few	-	TRBV2	TRBJ2-7
TGTGCCATCAGTGAGTTGGCTAGCGGGACATGGCAGTTCTTC	CAISELASGTWQFF	-	TRBD2	TRBV10-3	TRBJ2-1
TGCGCCAGCAGCGAAGGACTAGCGGGAGTTGTGTCAGATACGCAGTATTTT	CASSEGLAGVVSDTQYF	-	TRBD2	TRBV5-1	TRBJ2-3
TGTGCCAGCAGCCTCGAGTCTATTGAGCAGTTCTTC	CASSLESIEQFF	-	-	TRBV5-4	TRBJ2-1
TGTGCCAGCAGTGTTGGGACAGGAGGTTCACCCCTCCACTTT	CASSVGTGGSPLHF	-	TRBD1	TRBV6-4	TRBJ1-6
TGTGCCCACAGGGGGGAAAACACTGAAGCTTTCTTT	CAHRGENTEAFF	-	TRBD1	TRBV2	TRBJ1-1
TGTGCCAGCAGCCCGGACAGGAGCTCCTATAATTCACCCCTCCACTTT	CASSPDRSSYNSPLHF	-	TRBD1	TRBV7-9	TRBJ1-6
TGTGCCAGAAACAGGGAAGGTAACTATGGCTACACCTTC	CARNREGNYGYTF	once	-	TRBV27	TRBJ1-2
TGTGCCTGGAATCCGGGACTAGCAGATGAGCAGTTCTTC	CAWNPGLADEQFF	-	TRBD2	TRBV30	TRBJ2-1
TGTGCCAGCAGTCGACTAGCGGGAGTTCCCCCGGACGAGCAGTACTTC	CASSRLAGVPPDEQYF	-	TRBD2	TRBV28	TRBJ2-7
TGCGCCAGCAGCTTGAGCGGATACGGAAACACCATATATTTT	CASSLSGYGNTIYF	-	-	TRBV5-1	TRBJ1-3
TGCAGTGCTAGTCCTAGCGGGCGCACAGATACGCAGTATTTT	CSASPSGRTDTQYF	-	TRBD2	TRBV20-1	TRBJ2-3
TGTGCCAGCAGTACCGGGGAGACTAGAGGGGAGCTGTTTTTT	CASSTGETRGELFF	-	-	TRBV6-4	TRBJ2-2
TGTGCCAGCAGTTATGGGGCGGCCGGCACTGAAGCTTTCTTT	CASSYGAAGTEAFF	-	-	TRBV6-6	TRBJ1-1
TGCGCCAGCAGCCGCGGACTAGCGGGGACGGGGACCGGGGAGCTGTTTTTT	CASSRGLAGTGTGELFF	-	TRBD2	TRBV4-1	TRBJ2-2
TGCGCCAGCAGCTCGGACAGAGGCACTGGAAACACCATATATTTT	CASSSDRGTGNTIYF	-	-	TRBV5-1	TRBJ1-3
TGTGCCAGCAGCTTAGTCGGGGGTAACTATGGCTACACCTTC	CASSLVGGNYGYTF	-	-	TRBV7-8	TRBJ1-2
TGTGCCAGCAGCTCTCTCCTGACAGGGGAACGTCAGCCCCAGCATTTT	CASSSLLTGERQPQHF	-	TRBD1	TRBV5-8	TRBJ1-5
TGTGCCAGCAGTCGCCTCCGGGGAACAGGAAACACCATATATTTT	CASSRLRGTGNTIYF	-	-	TRBV6-2/TRBV6-3	TRBJ1-3
TGTGCCAGCAGTATACCCGGGGCAGGGGGCGCGTATGGCTACACCTTC	CASSIPGAGGAYGYTF	once	TRBD1	TRBV28	TRBJ1-2
TGCAGCGTTATAGACAGATCTAATGAAAAACTGTTTTTT	CSVIDRSNEKLFF	once	-	TRBV29-1	TRBJ1-4
TGTGCCAGCAGCTCAACAGGACACAGGGGTGAGCAGTTCTTC	CASSSTGHRGEQFF	-	TRBD1	TRBV11-3	TRBJ2-1
TGCGCCAGCAGCTTTGGACTAGCGGAGGGGGAGACCCAGTACTTC	CASSFGLAEGETQYF	-	TRBD2	TRBV5-1	TRBJ2-5
TGTGCCAGCAGTGATGACAGGGGCTCAGATACGCAGTATTTT	CASSDDRGSDTQYF	-	TRBD1	TRBV2	TRBJ2-3
TGCGCCAGCAGCCAAGGGGGGACTAGCGGGAGGATCCAAGAGACCCAGTACTTC	CASSQGGTSGRIQETQYF	-	TRBD2	TRBV4-1	TRBJ2-5
TGCGCCAGCAGCACGGGGACTAGCGGGATTAATGAGCAGTTCTTC	CASSTGTSGINEQFF	-	TRBD2	TRBV5-1	TRBJ2-1
TGTGCCTGGAGCCCCCGACAGGGCAATCAGCCCCAGCATTTT	CAWSPRQGNQPQHF	-	-	TRBV30	TRBJ1-5
TGTGCCTGGAGTGCAGACATAGACAATGAGCAGTTCTTC	CAWSADIDNEQFF	-	-	TRBV30	TRBJ2-1
TGTGCCACCTCCGCCCGCGCTCCCTACAATGAGCAGTTCTTC	CATSARAPYNEQFF	-	-	TRBV24-1	TRBJ2-1
TGTGCCAGCAGCCCCGGGACAGGGGCGATTAACTATGGCTACACCTTC	CASSPGTGAINYGYTF	-	TRBD1	TRBV28	TRBJ1-2
TGTGCCAGCAGACTCAGGACTGAAGCTTTCTTT	CASRLRTEAFF	-	-	TRBV6-5	TRBJ1-1
TGCGCCAGCAGCTTCGGACAGGGCCTTAACTATGGCTACACCTTC	CASSFGQGLNYGYTF	-	TRBD1	TRBV5-1	TRBJ1-2
TGTGCCAGCAGTTTCAGCGGACTTGGCAGGGAGGACACTGAAGCTTTCTTT	CASSFSGLGREDTEAFF	-	-	TRBV28	TRBJ1-1
TGTGCCAGCAGCAAATCAGTGTCGGGCTCTGGAAACACCATATATTTT	CASSKSVSGSGNTIYF	-	-	TRBV5-6	TRBJ1-3
TGTGCCAGCAGTAGCTACCAGCTGGGGACAGGGGCTGTTGGGACCTATGGCTACACCTTC	CASSSYQLGTGAVGTYGYTF	-	TRBD1	TRBV28	TRBJ1-2
TGTGCCAGCAAGGTGGAGCTTTCGTATGGCTACACCTTC	CASKVELSYGYTF	-	-	TRBV28	TRBJ1-2
TGTGCCAGCAGCTTGGTTATACCTCGGGAAAAACTGTTTTTT	CASSLVIPREKLFF	-	-	TRBV5-5	TRBJ1-4
TGTGCCAGCAGCCGGGCGGGAGCTAGCACAGATACGCAGTATTTT	CASSRAGASTDTQYF	-	TRBD2	TRBV3-1/TRBV3-2	TRBJ2-3
TGTGCCAGCAGCGTAGGTCAGCGAAACTACGAGCAGTACTTC	CASSVGQRNYEQYF	-	-	TRBV9	TRBJ2-7
TGTGCCAGCTCATCAACAGGCTTTAATGAAAAACTGTTTTTT	CASSSTGFNEKLFF	-	-	TRBV18	TRBJ1-4
TGTGCCAGCAGCTTAGCTGGCACATCCGGGGAGCTGTTTTTT	CASSLAGTSGELFF	-	-	TRBV7-2	TRBJ2-2
TGTGCCAGCAGCTCACGAAGGGGTTACGGGCAGTTCTTC	CASSSRRGYGQFF	-	-	TRBV27	TRBJ2-1
TGTGCCAGCAGTGTGACAGTTTACTATGGCTACACCTTC	CASSVTVYYGYTF	-	-	TRBV27	TRBJ1-2
TGTGCCAGCAGCTTAGGGACAGGGGGTGAGCAGTACTTC	CASSLGTGGEQYF	-	TRBD1	TRBV7-9	TRBJ2-7
TGTGCCTGGAGAGCTACCGGGACAGAGTTGGGGACCGGGGAGCTGTTTTTT	CAWRATGTELGTGELFF	-	TRBD1	TRBV30	TRBJ2-2
TGTGCCAGTAGCGTCCGAGACAGGGGCTACGAGCAGTACTTC	CASSVRDRGYEQYF	-	TRBD1	TRBV19	TRBJ2-7
TGTGCCTGGAAACACAGGGGCTATAATTCACCCCTCCACTTT	CAWKHRGYNSPLHF	-	TRBD1	TRBV30	TRBJ1-6
TGTGCCAGCTCACCACCGAGCTCCTACAATGAGCAGTTCTTC	CASSPPSSYNEQFF	-	-	TRBV18	TRBJ2-1
TGTGCCAGCAGTGAATGGTCGGGCACAGATACGCAGTATTTT	CASSEWSGTDTQYF	-	-	TRBV2	TRBJ2-3
TGTGCCAGCAGCCGGAGGACAGGGGTTACTTTCTTT	CASSRRTGVTFF	-	TRBD1	TRBV6-6	TRBJ1-1
TGTGCCAGCAGCTTAGCGGGGCCAGGGGACAATCAGCCCCAGCATTTT	CASSLAGPGDNQPQHF	-	-	TRBV7-9	TRBJ1-5
TGTGCCAGCAGCTTAGGTCCATGGGCTAGCGGGACCGGTTCGAGCTCCTACAATGAGCAGTTCTTC	CASSLGPWASGTGSSSYNEQFF	-	TRBD2	TRBV7-3	TRBJ2-1